Listed below are T cell receptor beta chains from one sample, sequenced in a study of T cells after yellow fever vaccination. Each CDR3 protein gets one entry after TCRdb re-called the 5' RACE reads with MiXCR. The sample lists roughly 340,000 distinct CDR3 sequences; more than 8.5% were seen once. Sample: PBMCs, taken on the day of the first yellow fever vaccination. The receptors were sampled from a young man who received the YFV17D yellow fever vaccine. Both conserved end residues are trimmed from each CDR3. Fields, in order: V gene, D gene, J gene, CDR3 protein. A D gene is named only where the DNA matches it firmly.

TRBV4-2	TRBD2	TRBJ2-3	ASSPGGSGASASDTQY
TRBV27	.	TRBJ1-5	ASSTGHPKQPQH
TRBV5-6	.	TRBJ1-2	ASSHREGNYGYT
TRBV3-1	.	TRBJ2-3	ASSHSFGESSTDTQY
TRBV20-1	TRBD1	TRBJ2-1	SAMTGLYNEQF
TRBV20-1	.	TRBJ1-5	SATNPNQPQH
TRBV29-1	TRBD2	TRBJ2-2	SVRLAGAGGELF
TRBV4-1	.	TRBJ2-3	ASSQGSPDTQY
TRBV7-6	.	TRBJ1-2	ASSLVQSYGYT
TRBV20-1	.	TRBJ1-3	SATAVTGNTIY
TRBV6-1	TRBD2	TRBJ2-5	ASSAMGLAGQETQY
TRBV5-4	TRBD1	TRBJ2-3	ASSPYRGPTDTQY
TRBV7-9	.	TRBJ2-1	ASSPERAYNEQF
TRBV7-8	.	TRBJ1-4	ASRNREGREKLF
TRBV5-1	.	TRBJ2-3	ASSLEAGADTQY
TRBV6-1	.	TRBJ2-3	ASGSRSFTDTQY
TRBV20-1	TRBD2	TRBJ2-1	SARPLAGGHNEQF
TRBV5-4	.	TRBJ2-7	ASSLGLHPGNYEQY
TRBV11-2	TRBD2	TRBJ2-7	ASSPGLAGGHHEQY
TRBV7-2	.	TRBJ2-3	ASSFLLGQGLTDTQY
TRBV7-2	TRBD2	TRBJ2-3	ASSLARAGGTDTQY
TRBV7-2	TRBD2	TRBJ2-3	ASSLLAGTDTQY
TRBV12-3/TRBV12-4	.	TRBJ1-1	ASTPTTARNTEAF
TRBV15	.	TRBJ1-2	ATSRDAMRRQGYT
TRBV25-1	.	TRBJ2-3	ASSETVGGTDTQY
TRBV30	.	TRBJ2-5	AWNLNRAETQY
TRBV4-1	.	TRBJ2-4	ASSQEPSILSAKNIQY
TRBV6-2/TRBV6-3	.	TRBJ1-5	ASSYTKTSGQPQH
TRBV21-1	.	TRBJ1-1	ASSKRAGEEEAF
TRBV14	.	TRBJ1-1	ASSQMGNTEAF
TRBV19	TRBD1	TRBJ2-2	ASSPDRAFSGELF
TRBV12-3/TRBV12-4	.	TRBJ2-6	AFSLEKYTISGANVLT
TRBV4-2	TRBD2	TRBJ2-3	ASSQVPSGGALSDTQY
TRBV10-3	.	TRBJ2-1	AISESYRSLNEQF